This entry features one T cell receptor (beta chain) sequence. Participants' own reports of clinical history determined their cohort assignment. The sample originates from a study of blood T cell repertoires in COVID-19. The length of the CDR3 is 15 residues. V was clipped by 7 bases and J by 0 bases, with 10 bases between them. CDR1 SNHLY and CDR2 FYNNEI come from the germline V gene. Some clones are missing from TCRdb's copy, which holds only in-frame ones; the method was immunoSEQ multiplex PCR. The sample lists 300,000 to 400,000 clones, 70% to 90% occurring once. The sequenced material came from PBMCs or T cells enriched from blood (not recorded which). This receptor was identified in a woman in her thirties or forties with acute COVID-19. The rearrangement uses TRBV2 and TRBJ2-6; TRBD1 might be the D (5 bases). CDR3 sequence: CASKQGPSGANVLTF. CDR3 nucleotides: TGTGCCAGCAAGCAGGGTCCCTCTGGGGCCAACGTCCTGACTTTC.